This is a list of T cell receptor beta chains from one sample in a study of regulatory dendritic cells for organ transplantation. Here immunoSEQ multiplex PCR was the method, and the copy in TCRdb shows in-frame clones only, minus some. This sample has around 21,000 clones; about 85% occur once, and the top ten carry approximately 0.25%. For these TCRs, the target antigens are not known. The sequencing input was naive CD4+ T cells from blood cultured with dendritic cells. These receptor sequences come from a human donor in good health. The CDR3 runs from the conserved cysteine through the conserved F or W. D genes are given only for firm matches. Some rows have no size entry. The others give once, few or many, or a class for an expanded clone.

V gene	J gene	clone size	CDR3 length	D gene	CDR3 DNA	CDR3 protein
TRBV2	TRBJ1-2	.	12	TRBD1	TGTGCCAGCCGGGACAGGGGGGGTGGCTACACCTTC	CASRDRGGGYTF
TRBV7-9	TRBJ2-1	.	13	.	TGTGCCAGCAGCTTAGTTGAACTGGGGACTGAGTTCTTC	CASSLVELGTEFF
TRBV5-1	TRBJ2-1	.	16	TRBD2	TGCGCCAGCAGCTTAGGACTAGCGGGAGCCCAAAATGAGCAGTTCTTC	CASSLGLAGAQNEQFF
TRBV28	TRBJ1-5	.	15	.	TGTGCCAGCAAAACCCACAGGGACGGCAATCAGCCCCAGCATTTT	CASKTHRDGNQPQHF
TRBV7-9	TRBJ1-6	few	13	.	TGTGCCAGCAGCGTACAGGGTCGGTCACCCCTCCACTTT	CASSVQGRSPLHF
TRBV7-2	TRBJ1-5	.	14	TRBD1	TGTGCCAGCAGTCTCAGGGGGAGCAATCAGCCCCAGCATTTT	CASSLRGSNQPQHF
TRBV19	TRBJ1-4	.	16	.	TGTGCCAGTAGTATGGGAGCAGCTCTTCTTAATGAAAAACTGTTTTTT	CASSMGAALLNEKLFF
TRBV6-5	TRBJ2-7	.	15	.	TGTGCCAGCAGTTATCTTCAGACAGTTGCCTACGAGCAGTACTTC	CASSYLQTVAYEQYF
TRBV6-6	TRBJ1-6	.	15	.	TGTGCCAGCAGTTACCTGAGGGATGGGAATTCACCCCTCCACTTT	CASSYLRDGNSPLHF
TRBV6-5	TRBJ2-7	.	14	.	TGTGCCAGCAGGACCATGGGGGGCAACTACGAGCAGTACTTC	CASRTMGGNYEQYF
TRBV11-2	TRBJ2-5	.	12	.	TGTGCCAGCAGCCTCGTCGGAGAGACCCAGTACTTC	CASSLVGETQYF
TRBV7-2	TRBJ2-1	.	15	.	TGTGCCAGCCGAAGGACGGGGGTAGAAGGAGCTGAGCAGTTCTTC	CASRRTGVEGAEQFF
TRBV19	TRBJ1-5	few	14	.	TGTGCCAGTACCGGGACATATAGCAATCAGCCCCAGCATTTT	CASTGTYSNQPQHF
TRBV28	TRBJ1-2	few	13	.	TGTGCCAGCAGTTTCGACGTAAACTATGGCTACACCTTC	CASSFDVNYGYTF
TRBV7-6	TRBJ1-2	few	17	TRBD1	TGTGCCAGCAGCTCCGACAGGGGGCCTAGATCTAACTATGGCTACACCTTC	CASSSDRGPRSNYGYTF
TRBV7-3	TRBJ2-1	.	16	TRBD2	TGTGCCAGCAGCCCAATGGGGACTAGCGGGAACAATGAGCAGTTCTTC	CASSPMGTSGNNEQFF
TRBV6-1	TRBJ1-2	.	13	.	TGTGCCAGCAGTGTTGGCTCGAACTATGGCTACACCTTC	CASSVGSNYGYTF
TRBV30	TRBJ1-1	few	16	.	TGTGCCTGGAGTACGTCAGGGTATCGGGGAGAGCCTGAAGCTTTCTTT	CAWSTSGYRGEPEAFF
TRBV7-2	TRBJ2-3	once	17	TRBD2	TGTGCCAGCAGCTTGGGTGGAGCGGGACGAATCACAGATACGCAGTATTTT	CASSLGGAGRITDTQYF
TRBV28	TRBJ1-2	.	13	TRBD1	TGTGCCACGAAGGACAGGCTGATCCCTGGCTACACCTTC	CATKDRLIPGYTF
TRBV6-5	TRBJ1-1	once	15	TRBD1	TGTGCCAGCAGTTCTCCCGGGACAGGGAACACTGAAGCTTTCTTT	CASSSPGTGNTEAFF
TRBV4-2	TRBJ1-4	.	17	.	TGTGCCAGCAGCCAAGATCTCGGGAGGAGGAATAATGAAAAACTGTTTTTT	CASSQDLGRRNNEKLFF
TRBV14	TRBJ1-6	once	14	TRBD1	TGTGCCAACAGCAGGGACAGGGAAGGGTCACCCCTCCACTTT	CANSRDREGSPLHF
TRBV19	TRBJ1-5	.	15	TRBD1	TGTGCCAGTATCCCGGGACAGGGCCCCCTTCAGCCCCAGCATTTT	CASIPGQGPLQPQHF
TRBV5-1	TRBJ1-6	.	15	.	TGCGCCAGCAGCTTGGGGTTGGTTGATCCTTCACCCCTCCACTTT	CASSLGLVDPSPLHF
TRBV6-5	TRBJ1-2	few	13	.	TGTGCCAGCACCTCTACCCCTGGCTATGGCTACACCTTC	CASTSTPGYGYTF
TRBV29-1	TRBJ2-1	.	13	TRBD1	TGCAGCGCCGGGACAGCCGTCTACAATGAGCAGTTCTTC	CSAGTAVYNEQFF
TRBV29-1	TRBJ1-1	.	13	.	TGCAGCGTCGCGGGACTCATGAACACTGAAGCTTTCTTT	CSVAGLMNTEAFF
TRBV7-3	TRBJ2-6	.	14	.	TGTGCCAGCAGCTTAAATCCTGGGGCCAACGTCCTGACTTTC	CASSLNPGANVLTF
TRBV27	TRBJ1-4	.	11	.	TGTGCCAGCAGTTTACATGAAAAACTGTTTTTT	CASSLHEKLFF
TRBV10-1	TRBJ1-1	.	16	.	TGCGCCAGCAGATTCCCCGAACGCCGCAAGAACACTGAAGCTTTCTTT	CASRFPERRKNTEAFF
TRBV6-1	TRBJ2-5	.	15	TRBD2	TGTGCCAGCAGTGAAGGGGGGGGATGGCGAGAGACCCAGTACTTC	CASSEGGGWRETQYF
TRBV7-9	TRBJ2-5	.	14	.	TGTGCCAGCAGCTTGGTCGGGGGCGGGGAGACCCAGTACTTC	CASSLVGGGETQYF
TRBV7-7	TRBJ2-5	.	15	.	TGTGCTAGCAGCTTAGGTCCTCCCCAAAGTGGGACCCAGTACTTC	CASSLGPPQSGTQYF
TRBV6-1	TRBJ2-2	.	13	.	TGTGCCAGCACTCCAGAAGTCTCCGGGGAGCTGTTTTTT	CASTPEVSGELFF
TRBV21-1	TRBJ2-7	.	14	.	TGTGCCAGCAGCTCAGGGACTAGTCGGTCCGAGCAGTACTTC	CASSSGTSRSEQYF
TRBV28	TRBJ2-1	few	17	TRBD1	TGTGCCAGCACTGGAAAGGGAAGACAGGGGCTAGACAATGAGCAGTTCTTC	CASTGKGRQGLDNEQFF
TRBV9	TRBJ1-3	once	17	.	TGTGCCAGCAGCCCTCACTCCGGGACTACCACTCGAAACACCATATATTTT	CASSPHSGTTTRNTIYF
TRBV5-4	TRBJ1-2	.	14	.	TGTGCCAGCAGCGGTCGTACGGGAACATATGGCTACACCTTC	CASSGRTGTYGYTF
TRBV7-3	TRBJ2-6	.	16	TRBD2	TGTGCCAGCAGGGCCGGGGGGGCCTCTGGGGCCAACGTCCTGACTTTC	CASRAGGASGANVLTF
TRBV6-1	TRBJ1-1	.	15	.	TGTGCCAGCAGTGAAGGTGGGGCGGGGAACACTGAAGCTTTCTTT	CASSEGGAGNTEAFF
TRBV13	TRBJ2-7	.	14	.	TGTGCCAGCAGCCCCGCCGGGCGATCCTACGAGCAGTACTTC	CASSPAGRSYEQYF
TRBV7-9	TRBJ2-1	.	14	.	TGTGCCAGCAGCTTAGGATATGGAGGAGATGAGCAGTTCTTC	CASSLGYGGDEQFF
TRBV14	TRBJ2-5	.	18	.	TGTGCCAGCAGCCAAGATACCTACGTTCCAGGGCTTTTGGAGACCCAGTACTTC	CASSQDTYVPGLLETQYF
TRBV5-4	TRBJ2-4	.	15	TRBD1	TGTGCCAGCAGCGACCAAGGACAGGGCCATAACATTCAGTACTTC	CASSDQGQGHNIQYF
TRBV28	TRBJ1-2	few	13	TRBD1	TGTGCCATTACCCCGGGACAGGGTTATGGCTACACCTTC	CAITPGQGYGYTF
TRBV5-5	TRBJ2-3	.	17	TRBD2	TGTGCCAGCAGCTTGGCCGGGACTAGCGGGAACACAGATACGCAGTATTTT	CASSLAGTSGNTDTQYF
TRBV5-3	TRBJ2-7	.	16	.	TGTGCCAGAAGTCTGATCAGGGGAGTGGGGTCCTACGAGCAGTACTTC	CARSLIRGVGSYEQYF
TRBV5-1	TRBJ2-5	once	16	TRBD2	TGCGCCAGCAGCCTACCCGGGACTAGTTTTCAAGAGACCCAGTACTTC	CASSLPGTSFQETQYF
TRBV27	TRBJ2-1	.	16	TRBD1	TGTGCCAGCAGTTCCAGAATCAGACAGGGATCGGGTGAGCAGTTCTTC	CASSSRIRQGSGEQFF
TRBV7-9	TRBJ2-2	.	13	.	TGTGCCAGCAGCCATGAAGGGGGCGGGGAGCTGTTTTTT	CASSHEGGGELFF